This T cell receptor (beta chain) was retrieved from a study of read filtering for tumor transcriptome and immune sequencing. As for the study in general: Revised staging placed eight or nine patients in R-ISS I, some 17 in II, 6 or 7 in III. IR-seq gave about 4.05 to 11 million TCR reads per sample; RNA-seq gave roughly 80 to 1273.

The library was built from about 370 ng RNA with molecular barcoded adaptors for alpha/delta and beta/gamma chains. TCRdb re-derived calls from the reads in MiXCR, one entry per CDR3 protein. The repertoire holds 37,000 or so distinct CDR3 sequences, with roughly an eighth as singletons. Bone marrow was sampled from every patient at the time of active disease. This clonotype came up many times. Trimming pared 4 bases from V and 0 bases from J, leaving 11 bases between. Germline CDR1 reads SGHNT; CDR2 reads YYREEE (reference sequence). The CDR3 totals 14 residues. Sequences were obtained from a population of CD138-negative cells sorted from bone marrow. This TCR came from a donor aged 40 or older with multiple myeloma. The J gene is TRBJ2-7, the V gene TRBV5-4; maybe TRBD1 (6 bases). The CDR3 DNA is TGTGCCAGCAGCCTGGGGGCAGCCTCCTACGAGCAGTACTTC. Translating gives CASSLGAASYEQYF.